Detailed here is one T cell receptor beta chain. Its antigen is not identified. Generated by immunoSEQ multiplex PCR, the TCRdb table keeps only in-frame clones and is missing some. The table has hundreds of thousands of clones, around 90% seen once. The data originate from a study of Ad26.COV2.S vaccination and SARS-CoV-2 variants. The study, taken as a whole, reports: Vaccine and placebo groups showed comparable non-spike TCR breadth. It was reported that spike-specific CD8+ and CD4+ T cell responses were substantially broad after vaccination. The TCR-based breadth and depth measures might underestimate overall T cell responses.

Per germline, CDR1 SGHRS and CDR2 YFSETQ. The CDR3 has 16 amino acids. V was shortened by 4 bases and J by 4 bases, with 20 bases between the two germline ends. This chain uses TRBV5-1 with TRBJ1-1; D possibly corresponds to TRBD1 (5 bases). The TCR was taken from a human donor who had recovered from COVID-19. The sample was peripheral blood, taken after recovery from COVID-19. DNA for the CDR3: TGCGCCAGCAGCAGGGGTCGGGGTGGGGGAACCACTGAAGCTTTCTTT. Amino acids: CASSRGRGGGTTEAFF.